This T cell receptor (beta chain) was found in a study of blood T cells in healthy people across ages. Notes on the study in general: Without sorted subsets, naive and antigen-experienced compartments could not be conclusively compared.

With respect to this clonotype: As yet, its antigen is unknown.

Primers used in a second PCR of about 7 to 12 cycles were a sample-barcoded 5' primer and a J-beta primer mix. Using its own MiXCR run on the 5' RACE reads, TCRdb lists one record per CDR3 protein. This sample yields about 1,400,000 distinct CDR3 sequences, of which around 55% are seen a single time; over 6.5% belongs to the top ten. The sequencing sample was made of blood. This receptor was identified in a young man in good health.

The CDR3 DNA is TGCGCCAGCAGCCAAGTAGGCAGGGGAAGCACCGGGGAGCTGTTTTTT. It yields the protein CASSQVGRGSTGELFF. V and J are TRBV4-1 and TRBJ2-2, with D possibly matching TRBD1 (6 bases). From germline, CDR1 is MGHRA and CDR2 YSYEKL. V lost 1 base, J lost 4 bases, and 13 bases lay in between. The CDR3 covers 16 residues.